This T cell receptor beta chain appears in the sequencing data of a study of T cells in women clearing cervical HPV infection. Across the study: Control women cleared a single incident HPV16 infection within 12 months. Case blood drawn at lesion detection; control blood after infection cleared.

The CDR3 runs to 13 residues. The V segment lost 4 bases and the J segment 4 bases; nucleotides outside the gene matches: 4. Germline V CDR1 and CDR2: SGHRS, YFSETQ. Comments on this clone: From the germline J gene comes the end of the CDR3, since the read stops 3 residues before it.

Clones were sequenced by immunoSEQ multiplex PCR, and TCRdb holds only the in-frame ones, with some missing. This table holds approximately 16,000 clones. All participants had a single incident cervical HPV16 infection, and prevalent HPV16 infections were excluded. The source is a woman between 18 and 75 years old with a cervical HPV16 infection that either progressed to CIN3+ or cleared (not recorded which). The sequencing sample was made of blood buffy coat. The chain recombines TRBV5-1 with TRBJ1-1, with 7 bases that match TRBD1. CDR3 loop: CASSRDSGTEAFF. CDR3 bases read: TGCGCCAGCAGCCGGGACAGCGGCACTGAA.